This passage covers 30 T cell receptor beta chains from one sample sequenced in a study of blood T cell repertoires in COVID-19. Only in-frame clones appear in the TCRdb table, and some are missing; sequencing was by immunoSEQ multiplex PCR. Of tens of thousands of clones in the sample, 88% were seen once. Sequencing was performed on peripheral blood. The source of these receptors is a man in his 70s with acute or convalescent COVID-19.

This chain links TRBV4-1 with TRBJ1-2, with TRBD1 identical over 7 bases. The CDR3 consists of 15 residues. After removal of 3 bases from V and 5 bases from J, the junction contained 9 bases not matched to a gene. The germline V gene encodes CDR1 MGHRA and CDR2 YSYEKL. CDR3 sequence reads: CASSHPLQGRYGYTF. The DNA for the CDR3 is TGCGCCAGCAGCCACCCCCTACAGGGGAGATATGGCTACACCTTC.

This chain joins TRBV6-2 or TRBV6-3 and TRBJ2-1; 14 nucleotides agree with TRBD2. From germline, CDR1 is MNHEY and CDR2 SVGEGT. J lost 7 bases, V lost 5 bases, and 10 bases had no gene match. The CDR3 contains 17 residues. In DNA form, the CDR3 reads TGTGCCAGCAGTCCCCGACTAGCGGGAGGGCCTTGGAATGAGCAGTTCTTC. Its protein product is CASSPRLAGGPWNEQFF.

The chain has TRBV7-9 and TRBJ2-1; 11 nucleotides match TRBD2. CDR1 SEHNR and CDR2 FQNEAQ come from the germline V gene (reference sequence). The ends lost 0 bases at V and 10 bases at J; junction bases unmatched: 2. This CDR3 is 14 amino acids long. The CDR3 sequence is CASSLALAGVEQFF. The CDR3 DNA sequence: TGTGCCAGCAGCTTAGCACTAGCGGGAGTCGAGCAGTTCTTC.

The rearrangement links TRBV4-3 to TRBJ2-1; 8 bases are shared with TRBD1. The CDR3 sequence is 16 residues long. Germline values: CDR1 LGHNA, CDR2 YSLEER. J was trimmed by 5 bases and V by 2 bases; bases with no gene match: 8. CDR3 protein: CASSQLTGVQNNEQFF. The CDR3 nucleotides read TGCGCCAGCAGCCAACTGACAGGGGTACAAAACAATGAGCAGTTCTTC.

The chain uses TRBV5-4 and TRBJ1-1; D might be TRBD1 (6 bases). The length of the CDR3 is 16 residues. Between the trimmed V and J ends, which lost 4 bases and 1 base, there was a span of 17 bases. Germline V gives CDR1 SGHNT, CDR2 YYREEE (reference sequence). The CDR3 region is CASSPWGGQGNTEAFF. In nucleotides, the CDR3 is TGTGCCAGCAGCCCCTGGGGGGGGCAGGGGAACACTGAAGCTTTCTTT.

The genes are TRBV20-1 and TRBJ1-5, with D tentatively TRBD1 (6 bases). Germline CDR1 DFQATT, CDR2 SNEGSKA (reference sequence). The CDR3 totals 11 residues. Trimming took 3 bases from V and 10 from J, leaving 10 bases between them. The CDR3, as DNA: TGCAGTGCTAGGACGGGGGGCCCCCAGCATTTT. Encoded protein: CSARTGGPQHF.

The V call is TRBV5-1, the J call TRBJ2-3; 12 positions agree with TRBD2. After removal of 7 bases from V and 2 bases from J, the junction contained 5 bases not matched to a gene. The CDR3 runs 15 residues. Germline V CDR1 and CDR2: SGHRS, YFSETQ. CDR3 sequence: CASYWTSGTTDTQYF. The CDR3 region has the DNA TGCGCCAGCTACTGGACTAGCGGGACCACAGATACGCAGTATTTT.

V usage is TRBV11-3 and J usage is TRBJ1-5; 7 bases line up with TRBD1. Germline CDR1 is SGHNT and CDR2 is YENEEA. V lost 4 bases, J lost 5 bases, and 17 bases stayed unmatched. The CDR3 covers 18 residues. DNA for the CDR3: TGTGCCAGCAGCTACCCTGAGAGAACAGGGGAGGAAGATCAGCCCCAGCATTTT. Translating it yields CASSYPERTGEEDQPQHF.

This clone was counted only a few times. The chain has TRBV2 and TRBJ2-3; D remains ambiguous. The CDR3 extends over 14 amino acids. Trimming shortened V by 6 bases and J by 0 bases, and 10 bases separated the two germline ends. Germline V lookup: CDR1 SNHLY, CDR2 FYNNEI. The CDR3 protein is CASSTKTSTDTQYF. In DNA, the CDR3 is TGTGCCAGCAGCACCAAAACTAGCACAGATACGCAGTATTTT.

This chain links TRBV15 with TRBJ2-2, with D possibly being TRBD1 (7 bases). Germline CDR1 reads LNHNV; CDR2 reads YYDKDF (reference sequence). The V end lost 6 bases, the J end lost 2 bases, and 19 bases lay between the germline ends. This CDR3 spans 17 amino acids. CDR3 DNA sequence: TGTGCCACCAGAACAGATCGCAGGGGGGTAAACACCGGGGAGCTGTTTTTT. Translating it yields CATRTDRRGVNTGELFF.

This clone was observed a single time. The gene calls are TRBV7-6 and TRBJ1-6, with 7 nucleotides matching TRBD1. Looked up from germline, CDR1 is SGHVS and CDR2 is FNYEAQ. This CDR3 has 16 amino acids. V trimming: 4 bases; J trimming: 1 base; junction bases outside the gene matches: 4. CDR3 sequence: CASSSRGRSYNSPLHF. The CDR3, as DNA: TGTGCCAGCAGCTCCAGGGGGAGGTCCTATAATTCACCCCTCCACTTT.

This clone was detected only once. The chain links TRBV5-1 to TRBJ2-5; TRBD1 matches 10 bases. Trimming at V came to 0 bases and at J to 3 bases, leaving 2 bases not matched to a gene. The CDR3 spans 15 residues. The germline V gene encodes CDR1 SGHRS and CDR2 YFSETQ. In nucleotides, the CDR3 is TGCGCCAGCAGCTTGGGTGGGACAGGGGAAGAGACCCAGTACTTC. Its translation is CASSLGGTGEETQYF.

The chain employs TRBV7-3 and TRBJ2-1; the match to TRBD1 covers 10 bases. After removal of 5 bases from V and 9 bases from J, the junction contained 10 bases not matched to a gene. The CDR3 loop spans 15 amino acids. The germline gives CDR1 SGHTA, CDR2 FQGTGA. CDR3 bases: TGTGCCAGCAGCCCAGGCCGACAGGGGGCGGGTGAGCAGTTCTTC. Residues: CASSPGRQGAGEQFF.

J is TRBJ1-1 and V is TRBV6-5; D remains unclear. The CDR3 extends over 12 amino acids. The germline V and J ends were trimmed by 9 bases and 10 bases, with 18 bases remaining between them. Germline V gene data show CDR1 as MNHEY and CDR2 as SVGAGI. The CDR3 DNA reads TGTGCCAGTTCCGGCGGGAGCCGGGGAGCTTTCTTT. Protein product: CASSGGSRGAFF.

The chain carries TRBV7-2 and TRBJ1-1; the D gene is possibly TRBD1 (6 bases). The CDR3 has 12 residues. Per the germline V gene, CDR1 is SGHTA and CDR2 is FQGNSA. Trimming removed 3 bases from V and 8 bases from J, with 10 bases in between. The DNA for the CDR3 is TGTGCCAGCAGCTTGAACAGGGTGGAAGCTTTCTTT. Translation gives CASSLNRVEAFF.

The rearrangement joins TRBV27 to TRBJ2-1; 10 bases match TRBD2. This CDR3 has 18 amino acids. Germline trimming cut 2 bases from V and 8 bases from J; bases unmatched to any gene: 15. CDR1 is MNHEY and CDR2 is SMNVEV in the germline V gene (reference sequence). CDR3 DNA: TGTGCCAGCAGTTTAGAAGGGGGGGCTAGCGGGAGCATGTATGAGCAGTTCTTC. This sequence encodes CASSLEGGASGSMYEQFF.

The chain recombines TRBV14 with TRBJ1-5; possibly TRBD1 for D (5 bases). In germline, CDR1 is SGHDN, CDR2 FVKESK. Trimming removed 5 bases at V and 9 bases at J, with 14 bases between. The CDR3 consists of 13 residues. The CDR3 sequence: CASSLQENTPQHF. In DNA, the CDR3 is TGTGCCAGCAGCTTACAGGAAAATACGCCCCAGCATTTT.

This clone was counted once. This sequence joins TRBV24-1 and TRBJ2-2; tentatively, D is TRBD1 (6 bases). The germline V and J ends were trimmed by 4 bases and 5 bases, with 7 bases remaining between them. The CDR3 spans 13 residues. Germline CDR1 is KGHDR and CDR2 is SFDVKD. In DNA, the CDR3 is TGTGCCACCAGTGAGACAGGAACCGGGGAGCTGTTTTTT. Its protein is CATSETGTGELFF.

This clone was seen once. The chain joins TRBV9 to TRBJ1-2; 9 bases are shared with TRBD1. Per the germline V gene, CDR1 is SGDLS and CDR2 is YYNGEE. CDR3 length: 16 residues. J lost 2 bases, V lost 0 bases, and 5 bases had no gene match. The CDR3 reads CASSVGSTGGNYGYTF. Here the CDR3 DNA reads TGTGCCAGCAGCGTAGGGTCAACAGGGGGCAACTATGGCTACACCTTC. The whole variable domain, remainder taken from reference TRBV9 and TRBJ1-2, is DSGVTQTPKHLITATGQRVTLRCSPRSGDLSVYWYQQSLDQGLQFLIQYYNGEERAKGNILERFSAQQFPDLHSELNLSSLELGDSALYFCASSVGSTGGNYGYTFGSGTRLTVV.

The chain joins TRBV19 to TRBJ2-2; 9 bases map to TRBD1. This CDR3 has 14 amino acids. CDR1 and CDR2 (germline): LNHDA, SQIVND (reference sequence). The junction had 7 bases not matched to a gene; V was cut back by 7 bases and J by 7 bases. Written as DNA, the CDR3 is TGTGCCAGTACCGACAGGGGGTATAACGGGGAGCTGTTTTTT. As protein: CASTDRGYNGELFF.

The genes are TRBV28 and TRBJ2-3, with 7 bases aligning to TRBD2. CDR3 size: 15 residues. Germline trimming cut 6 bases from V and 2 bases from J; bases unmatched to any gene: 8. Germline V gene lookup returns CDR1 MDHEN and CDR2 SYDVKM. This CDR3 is CASSPASGATDTQYF. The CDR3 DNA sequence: TGTGCCAGCAGCCCCGCAAGCGGGGCCACAGATACGCAGTATTTT.

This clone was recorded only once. The CDR3 DNA sequence: TGTGCCAGTAGTATCCCCGGGGACTCCACCACTGAAGCTTTCTTT. Amino acid sequence: CASSIPGDSTTEAFF. The chain joins TRBV19 to TRBJ1-1; D might be TRBD1 (5 bases). The V gene lost 3 bases and the J gene lost 4 bases, with 15 bases spanning the gap. This CDR3 is 15 amino acids long. From germline, CDR1 is LNHDA and CDR2 SQIVND (reference sequence).

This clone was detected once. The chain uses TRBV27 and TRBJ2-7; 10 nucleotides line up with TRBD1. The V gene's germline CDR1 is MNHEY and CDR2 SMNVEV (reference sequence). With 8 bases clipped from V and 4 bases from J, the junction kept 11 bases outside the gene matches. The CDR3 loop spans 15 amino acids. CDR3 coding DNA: TGTGCCAGCGGACGTACGGGACAGGGGAAATACGAGCAGTACTTC. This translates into CASGRTGQGKYEQYF.

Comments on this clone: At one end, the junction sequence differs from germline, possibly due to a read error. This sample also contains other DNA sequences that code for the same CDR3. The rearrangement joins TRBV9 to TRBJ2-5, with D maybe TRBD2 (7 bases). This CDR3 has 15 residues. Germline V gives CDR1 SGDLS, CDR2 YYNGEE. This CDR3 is CATRGGGGPQETQYF. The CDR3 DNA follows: TGCGCCACCCGCGGAGGGGGGGGGCCCCAAGAGACCCAGTACTTC. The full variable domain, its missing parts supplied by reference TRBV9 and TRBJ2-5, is DSGVTQTPKHLITATGQRVTLRCSPRSGDLSVYWYQQSLDQGLQFLIQYYNGEERAKGNILERFSAQQFPDLHSELNLSSLELGDSALYFCATRGGGGPQETQYFGPGTRLLVL.

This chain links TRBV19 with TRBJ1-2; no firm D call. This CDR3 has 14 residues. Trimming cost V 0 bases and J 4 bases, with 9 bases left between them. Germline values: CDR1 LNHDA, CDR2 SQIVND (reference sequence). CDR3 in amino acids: CASSIEAGAYGYTF. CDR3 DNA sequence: TGTGCCAGTAGTATAGAGGCAGGTGCCTATGGCTACACCTTC. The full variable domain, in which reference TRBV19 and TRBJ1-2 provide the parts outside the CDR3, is DGGITQSPKYLFRKEGQNVTLSCEQNLNHDAMYWYRQDPGQGLRLIYYSQIVNDFQKGDIAEGYSVSREKKESFPLTVTSAQKNPTAFYLCASSIEAGAYGYTFGSGTRLTVV.

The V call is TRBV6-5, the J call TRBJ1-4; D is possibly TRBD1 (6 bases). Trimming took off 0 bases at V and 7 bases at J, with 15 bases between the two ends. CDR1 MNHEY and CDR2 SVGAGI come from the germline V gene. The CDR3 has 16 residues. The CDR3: CASSYSKGGGSEKLFF. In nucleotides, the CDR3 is TGTGCCAGCAGTTACTCCAAGGGGGGCGGGAGTGAAAAACTGTTTTTT.

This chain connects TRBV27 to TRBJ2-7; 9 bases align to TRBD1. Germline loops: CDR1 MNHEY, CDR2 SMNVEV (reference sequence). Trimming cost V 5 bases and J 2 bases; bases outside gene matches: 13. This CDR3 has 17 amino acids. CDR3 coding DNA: TGTGCCAGCAGTCACCACCGGTCCGGGACAGGGACCTACGAGCAGTACTTC. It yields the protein CASSHHRSGTGTYEQYF.

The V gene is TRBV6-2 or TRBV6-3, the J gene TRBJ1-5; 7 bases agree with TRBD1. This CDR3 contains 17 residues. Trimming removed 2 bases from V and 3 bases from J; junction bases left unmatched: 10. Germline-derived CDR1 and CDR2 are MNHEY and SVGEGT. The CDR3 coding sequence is TGTGCCAGCAGTTACAATCCAGGGGGTCTCGACAATCAGCCCCAGCATTTT. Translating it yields CASSYNPGGLDNQPQHF.

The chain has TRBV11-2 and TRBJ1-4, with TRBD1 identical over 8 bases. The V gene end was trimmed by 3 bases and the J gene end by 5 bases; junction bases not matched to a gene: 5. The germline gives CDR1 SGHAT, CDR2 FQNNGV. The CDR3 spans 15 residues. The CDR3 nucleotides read TGTGCCAGCAGCTTCAGGGGGCAGGAAAATGAAAAACTGTTTTTT. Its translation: CASSFRGQENEKLFF.

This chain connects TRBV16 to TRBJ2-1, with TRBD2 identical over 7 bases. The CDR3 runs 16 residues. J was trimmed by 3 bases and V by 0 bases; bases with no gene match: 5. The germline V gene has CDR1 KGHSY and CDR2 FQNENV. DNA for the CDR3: TGTGCCAGCAGCCAATCCGCCGGCGGGAGCTACAATGAGCAGTTCTTC. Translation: CASSQSAGGSYNEQFF.